This T cell receptor beta chain came from a study of blood T cell repertoires in COVID-19. Study-level information: Italy, Spain and the United States were the sources of the convalescent and acute COVID-19 samples. Sources were T cells, B-cell-depleted T cells, or PBMCs; the material itself was cDNA or gDNA.

The table lists this clone with a count of one. Germline V gives CDR1 MNHNS, CDR2 SASEGT. V was trimmed by 5 bases and J by 4 bases, leaving 12 bases between them. This CDR3 is 14 amino acids long. Sequenced by immunoSEQ multiplex PCR; TCRdb stores in-frame clones only, minus some. The table records 310,000 or so clones, around 82% of them present only once. This TCR was sampled from a woman aged 45-60 years with acute or convalescent COVID-19. What was sequenced was peripheral blood. The gene calls are TRBV6-1 and TRBJ1-5; weak D call: TRBD1 (6 bases). The CDR3 DNA follows: TGTGCCAGCAGTCCCTCGACAGGTAATCAGCCCCAGCATTTT. It codes for CASSPSTGNQPQHF.